Listed below are T cell receptor beta chains from one sample, sequenced in a study of cytomegalovirus exposure and HLA in healthy donors. TCRdb's copy holds only in-frame clones and misses some; the assay was immunoSEQ multiplex PCR. The data hold about 120,000 clones, with 77% observed a single time. Sequenced: PBMCs. These receptors originate from a middle-aged man in good health and CMV-seropositive. Both conserved end residues are part of each CDR3. A D gene is named only where the DNA matches it firmly. Clone size is not always given. Where it is, it says once, few, many or a class for expanded clones.

J	D	size	V	CDR3	DNA
TRBJ2-1	TRBD2	.	TRBV7-3	CASSPAASGGRSNNEQFF	TGTGCCAGCAGCCCGGCGGCTAGCGGGGGGCGGTCTAACAATGAGCAGTTCTTC
TRBJ2-3	TRBD2	.	TRBV7-2	CASSTAGGGTDTQYF	TGTGCCAGCAGTACAGCGGGGGGTGGGACAGATACGCAGTATTTT
TRBJ2-5	TRBD1	.	TRBV7-6	CASSLGTGGHETQYF	TGTGCCAGCAGCTTAGGGACAGGGGGTCATGAGACCCAGTACTTC
TRBJ2-7	TRBD1	.	TRBV9	CASSSPVGRDSYEQYF	TGTGCCAGCAGCTCCCCGGTGGGCCGGGACAGCTACGAGCAGTACTTC
TRBJ1-1	.	few	TRBV9	CASSSGARNTEAFF	TGTGCCAGCAGCTCAGGGGCGAGAAACACTGAAGCTTTCTTT
TRBJ1-4	.	.	TRBV12-2	CASRPKQGICEKLFF	TGTGCAAGTCGCCCGAAACAGGGCATTTGTGAAAAACTGTTTTTT
TRBJ2-1	TRBD2	.	TRBV5-1	CASRRLAGADNEQFF	TGCGCCAGCAGACGACTAGCGGGGGCCGACAATGAGCAGTTCTTC
TRBJ2-5	.	few	TRBV7-3	CASSRSGSRETQYF	TGTGCCAGCAGCCGCTCTGGGAGTCGGGAAACCCAGTACTTC
TRBJ1-5	TRBD1	.	TRBV7-8	CASSLLDRGSNQPQHF	TGTGCCAGCAGCTTACTGGACAGGGGGAGCAATCAGCCCCAGCATTTT
TRBJ1-1	.	.	TRBV28	CASVTRGSEAFF	TGTGCCAGCGTAACAAGGGGTTCTGAAGCTTTCTTT
TRBJ2-3	TRBD2	.	TRBV9	CASSVATRGVDTQYF	TGTGCCAGCAGCGTAGCTACGCGGGGGGTGGATACGCAGTATTTT
TRBJ2-3	.	.	TRBV6-1	CASSRGYGGDTQYF	TGTGCCAGCAGCCGAGGATACGGTGGAGATACGCAGTATTTT
TRBJ2-6	TRBD1	.	TRBV5-6	CASSESPGQISSGANVLTF	TGTGCCAGCAGCGAATCCCCGGGACAGATTAGCTCTGGGGCCAACGTCCTGACTTTC
TRBJ2-5	TRBD2	.	TRBV5-1	CASGLAGQETQYF	TGCGCCAGCGGACTAGCGGGGCAAGAGACCCAGTACTTC
TRBJ2-3	.	.	TRBV7-2	CASSLLRGDTQYF	TGTGCCAGCAGCTTATTACGGGGAGATACGCAGTATTTT
TRBJ1-6	TRBD1	.	TRBV10-3	CAIRDRVKSPLHF	TGTGCCATCCGGGACAGGGTTAAGTCACCCCTCCACTTT
TRBJ2-3	.	.	TRBV6-4	CASSDAADTQYF	TGTGCCAGCAGTGATGCGGCGGATACGCAGTATTTT
TRBJ2-7	TRBD1	.	TRBV30	CAWSGAGQGGYEQYF	TGTGCCTGGAGTGGTGCTGGACAGGGAGGCTACGAGCAGTACTTC
TRBJ2-3	.	.	TRBV10-3	CAIGPGSSTDTQYF	TGTGCCATCGGGCCGGGATCTAGCACAGATACGCAGTATTTT
TRBJ2-7	TRBD2	once	TRBV28	CASSDGTSGGSEQYF	TGTGCCAGCAGTGACGGGACTAGCGGGGGCAGCGAGCAGTACTTC
TRBJ1-4	.	.	TRBV5-1	CASSPRGTTNEKLFF	TGCGCCAGCAGCCCCCGGGGTACAACTAATGAAAAACTGTTTTTT
TRBJ2-3	TRBD2	.	TRBV28	CASRERDTDTQYF	TGTGCCAGCAGGGAGCGGGACACAGATACGCAGTATTTT
TRBJ2-5	TRBD2	.	TRBV27	CASSLSSGGDWTQYF	TGTGCCAGCAGTTTATCTAGCGGGGGGGATTGGACCCAGTACTTC
TRBJ2-7	.	.	TRBV1	CTSSHPIVGQPYEQYF	TGCACCAGCAGCCATCCCATTGTAGGACAGCCCTACGAGCAGTACTTC
TRBJ1-6	TRBD1	.	TRBV10-3	CAIGGQDYNSPLHF	TGTGCCATCGGAGGACAGGACTATAATTCACCCCTCCACTTT
TRBJ1-2	TRBD1	.	TRBV13	CASSRNQGASGYTF	TGTGCCAGCAGCCGTAATCAGGGGGCGTCGGGCTACACCTTC
TRBJ1-1	.	.	TRBV7-3	CASSHGGNTEAFF	TGTGCCAGCAGTCACGGGGGGAACACTGAAGCTTTCTTT
TRBJ1-3	.	.	TRBV7-2	CASSPSGFTHSGNTIYF	TGTGCCAGCAGCCCGTCGGGTTTTACCCACTCTGGAAACACCATATATTTT
TRBJ1-4	.	.	TRBV15	CATTHQATVNEKLFF	TGTGCCACCACCCACCAGGCTACCGTAAATGAAAAACTGTTTTTT
TRBJ1-1	.	.	TRBV10-2	CASSDWQNTEAFF	TGCGCCAGCAGTGACTGGCAGAACACTGAAGCTTTCTTT
TRBJ1-2	.	.	TRBV18	CASSHDGDYGYTF	TGTGCCAGCTCACATGACGGGGACTATGGCTACACCTTC
TRBJ1-2	TRBD1	.	TRBV7-2	CASSSPGQGARGYTF	TGTGCCAGCAGCTCTCCGGGACAGGGGGCGCGGGGCTACACCTTC
TRBJ2-6	.	.	TRBV4-1	CASNELGLSGANVLTF	TGCGCCAGCAATGAGCTGGGGCTATCAGGGGCCAACGTCCTGACTTTC
TRBJ2-5	.	.	TRBV14	CASSQGQDSQGETQYF	TGTGCCAGCAGCCAAGGCCAGGACTCTCAAGGAGAGACCCAGTACTTC
TRBJ2-3	.	.	TRBV20-1	CSASGGGKQYF	TGCAGTGCCTCGGGAGGGGGCAAGCAGTATTTT
TRBJ2-7	.	.	TRBV4-3	CASSQERQVYEQYF	TGCGCCAGCAGCCAAGAAAGGCAGGTTTACGAGCAGTACTTC
TRBJ1-1	TRBD1	.	TRBV6-1	CASSETRGRGTEAFF	TGTGCCAGCAGTGAGACCAGGGGGCGCGGTACTGAAGCTTTCTTT
TRBJ1-1	TRBD1	.	TRBV7-2	CASSSAGGLGYTEAFF	TGTGCCAGCAGCTCGGCAGGGGGCCTGGGGTACACTGAAGCTTTCTTT
TRBJ2-2	.	.	TRBV4-1	CASKRGGVVDTGELFF	TGCGCCAGCAAAAGAGGCGGGGTGGTCGACACCGGGGAGCTGTTTTTT
TRBJ2-1	TRBD2	.	TRBV5-4	CASSLGGGAGNEQFF	TGTGCCAGCAGCTTGGGCGGGGGGGCTGGGAATGAGCAGTTCTTC
TRBJ2-7	.	once	TRBV21-1	CASSKGGQRGVLYEQYF	TGTGCCAGCAGCAAAGGGGGGCAAAGAGGGGTACTATACGAGCAGTACTTC
TRBJ2-2	TRBD1	.	TRBV5-1	CASSLGQVNTGELFF	TGCGCCAGCAGCCTAGGACAGGTTAACACCGGGGAGCTGTTTTTT
TRBJ2-2	TRBD1	.	TRBV18	CASSQDRVRGELFF	TGTGCCAGCTCTCAGGACAGGGTCCGCGGGGAGCTGTTTTTT
TRBJ2-7	TRBD1	.	TRBV19	CASSLGYRGLHEQYF	TGTGCCAGTAGTCTAGGATACAGGGGGCTTCACGAGCAGTACTTC
TRBJ2-1	TRBD1	.	TRBV16	CASSQRGQGAGDEQFF	TGTGCCAGCAGCCAAAGGGGACAGGGGGCAGGTGATGAGCAGTTCTTC
TRBJ2-2	TRBD1	.	TRBV6-5	CASSWDRYLTGELFF	TGTGCCAGCAGTTGGGACAGATATTTGACCGGGGAGCTGTTTTTT
TRBJ2-1	TRBD1	few	TRBV7-8	CASSLARTGNEQFF	TGTGCCAGCAGCTTAGCGCGGACAGGGAATGAGCAGTTCTTC
TRBJ2-7	.	.	TRBV19	CASSIKGRPFPLYEQYF	TGTGCCAGTAGTATCAAAGGGAGGCCCTTCCCCCTATACGAGCAGTACTTC
TRBJ1-5	TRBD1	.	TRBV4-1	CASSNHRGPYQPQHF	TGCGCCAGCAGCAACCACAGGGGGCCATACCAGCCCCAGCATTTT
TRBJ1-1	.	once	TRBV5-1	CASSLGAANTEAFF	TGCGCCAGCAGCTTGGGGGCAGCGAACACTGAAGCTTTCTTT
TRBJ1-2	.	.	TRBV10-3	CAISEAATSANYGYTF	TGTGCCATCAGTGAGGCGGCTACATCAGCTAACTATGGCTACACCTTC
TRBJ1-1	.	.	TRBV28	CASSSGTREAFF	TGTGCCAGCAGTTCAGGAACCCGGGAAGCTTTCTTT
TRBJ2-6	.	few	TRBV11-2	CASSLRAGESSGANVLTF	TGTGCCAGCAGCTTACGGGCAGGGGAGAGCTCTGGGGCCAACGTCCTGACTTTC